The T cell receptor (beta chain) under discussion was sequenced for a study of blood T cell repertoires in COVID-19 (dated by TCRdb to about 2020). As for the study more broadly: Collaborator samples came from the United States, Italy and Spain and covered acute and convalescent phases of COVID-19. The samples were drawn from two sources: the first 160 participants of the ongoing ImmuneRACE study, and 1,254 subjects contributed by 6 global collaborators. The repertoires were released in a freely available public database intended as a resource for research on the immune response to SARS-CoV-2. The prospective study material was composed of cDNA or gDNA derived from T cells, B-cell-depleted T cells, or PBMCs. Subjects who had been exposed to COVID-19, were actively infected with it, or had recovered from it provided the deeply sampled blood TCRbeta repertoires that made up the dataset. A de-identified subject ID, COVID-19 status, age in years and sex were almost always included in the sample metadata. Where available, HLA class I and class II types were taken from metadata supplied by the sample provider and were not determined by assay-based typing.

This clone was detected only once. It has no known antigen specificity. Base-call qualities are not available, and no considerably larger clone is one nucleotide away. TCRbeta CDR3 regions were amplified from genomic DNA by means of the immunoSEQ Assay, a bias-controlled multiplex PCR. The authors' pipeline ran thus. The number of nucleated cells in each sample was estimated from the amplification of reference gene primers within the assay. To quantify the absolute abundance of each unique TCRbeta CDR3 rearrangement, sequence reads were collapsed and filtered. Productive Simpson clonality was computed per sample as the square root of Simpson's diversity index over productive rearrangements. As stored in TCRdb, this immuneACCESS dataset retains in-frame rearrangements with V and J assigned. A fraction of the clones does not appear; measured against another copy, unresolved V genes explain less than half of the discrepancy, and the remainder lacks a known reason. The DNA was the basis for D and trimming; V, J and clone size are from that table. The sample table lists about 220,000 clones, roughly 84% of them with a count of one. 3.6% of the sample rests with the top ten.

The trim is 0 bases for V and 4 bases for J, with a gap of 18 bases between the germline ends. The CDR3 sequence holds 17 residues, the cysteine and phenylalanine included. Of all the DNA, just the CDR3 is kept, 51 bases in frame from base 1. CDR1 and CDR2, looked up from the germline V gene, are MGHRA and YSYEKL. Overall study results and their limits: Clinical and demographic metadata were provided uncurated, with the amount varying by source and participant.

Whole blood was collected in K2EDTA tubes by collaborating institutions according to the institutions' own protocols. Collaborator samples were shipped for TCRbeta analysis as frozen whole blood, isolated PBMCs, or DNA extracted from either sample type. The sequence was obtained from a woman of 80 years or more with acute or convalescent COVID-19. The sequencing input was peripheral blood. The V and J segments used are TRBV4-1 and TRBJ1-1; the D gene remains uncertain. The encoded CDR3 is CASSQDWALEPFTEAFF. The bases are TGCGCCAGCAGCCAAGATTGGGCCCTTGAGCCCTTCACTGAAGCTTTCTTT.